Below, 31 T cell receptor beta chains from the same sample are listed, as sequenced in a study of CD8+ T cells in alopecia areata. Investigators isolated RNA and reverse transcribed it into cDNA to act as the sequencing template. Clones were sequenced by immunoSEQ multiplex PCR, and TCRdb holds only the in-frame ones, with some missing. The sample holds 190,000 or so clones; 58% are singletons and the top ten take over 10%. The sample's treatment: oral pan-JAK inhibitor, 5-10 mg twice daily. This material consisted of CD8+ T cells sorted from blood, taken at week 24, from a patient treated with tofacitinib. These receptors all stem from a human donor with alopecia areata.

The chain joins TRBV29-1 to TRBJ1-2, with D tentatively TRBD1 (5 bases). Germline loops: CDR1 SQVTM, CDR2 ANQGSEA. The length of the CDR3 is 13 residues. V gave up 2 bases and J gave up 8 bases, with 15 bases separating them. This CDR3 reads CSVEWSREGGYTF. DNA for the CDR3: TGCAGCGTTGAATGGTCCAGGGAGGGCGGCTACACCTTC.

The chain carries TRBV14 and TRBJ2-6, with 9 bases identical to TRBD2. Germline V gene lookup returns CDR1 SGHDN and CDR2 FVKESK. CDR3 size: 19 residues. Germline trimming cut 3 bases from V and 0 bases from J; bases unmatched to any gene: 9. The CDR3, as DNA: TGTGCCAGCAGCCAGAGAAGCGGGGGGACCAGCTCTGGGGCCAACGTCCTGACTTTC. It yields the protein CASSQRSGGTSSGANVLTF.

The chain joins TRBV4-2 to TRBJ2-5, with 8 bases matching TRBD1. The J call may be incorrect, as the DNA end agrees better with TRBJ2-7. This CDR3 is built from 16 residues. Germline V gene lookup returns CDR1 LGHNA and CDR2 YNFKEQ. The CDR3 loop reads CASSQIYGQGPDEQYF. The CDR3, as DNA: TGTGCCAGCAGCCAAATCTATGGACAGGGCCCCGACGAGCAGTACTTC.

The chain has TRBV28 and TRBJ2-3; D not certain. Trimming removed 5 bases at V and 6 bases at J, with 9 bases between. Germline V gene sequence: CDR1 MDHEN, CDR2 SYDVKM. The CDR3 consists of 12 residues. CDR3 amino acids: CASSTPGDTQYF. The CDR3 DNA reads TGTGCCAGCAGTACCCCCGGGGATACGCAGTATTTT.

This clone was observed a single time. V and J are TRBV4-1 and TRBJ2-1, with 9 bases matching TRBD1. The CDR3 length is 17 residues. Losses at the gene ends were 0 bases for V and 4 bases for J; bases not matched to a gene: 7. CDR1 is MGHRA and CDR2 is YSYEKL in the germline V gene. DNA for the CDR3: TGCGCCAGCAGCCAAGAGGCAGGGACAGGGAGGTACAATGAGCAGTTCTTC. Its translation: CASSQEAGTGRYNEQFF.

This clone has more than one count but fewer than ten. The V gene is TRBV29-1, the J gene TRBJ2-2, with D uncertain. V was cut by 5 bases and J by 7 bases, with 11 bases left in between. Germline V CDR1 and CDR2: SQVTM, ANQGSEA. The CDR3 totals 12 residues. CDR3 loop: CSVKRESGELFF. The CDR3 coding sequence is TGCAGCGTTAAAAGAGAGAGCGGGGAGCTGTTTTTT.

The gene calls are TRBV7-9 and TRBJ2-3, with TRBD2 identical over 12 bases. Germline V gene lookup returns CDR1 SEHNR and CDR2 FQNEAQ (reference sequence). Trimming removed 1 base from V and 6 bases from J; junction bases left unmatched: 5. The CDR3 sequence is 16 residues long. The CDR3 loop reads CASSLEPGLAGDTQYF. In DNA form, the CDR3 reads TGTGCCAGCAGCTTAGAACCGGGACTAGCGGGCGATACGCAGTATTTT.

V usage is TRBV19 and J usage is TRBJ2-7; D may be TRBD1 (5 bases). This CDR3 spans 12 amino acids. Germline assignment: CDR1 LNHDA and CDR2 SQIVND (reference sequence). The V gene lost 5 bases and the J gene lost 2 bases, with 7 bases spanning the gap. The CDR3 protein is CASSPGTYEQYF. The CDR3 DNA follows: TGTGCCAGTAGTCCAGGGACCTACGAGCAGTACTTC.

The chain employs TRBV29-1 and TRBJ2-7, with 11 bases aligning to TRBD1. The CDR3 has 15 amino acids. V shed 6 bases, J shed 3 bases, and the junction held 10 bases outside the gene matches. Germline V gives CDR1 SQVTM, CDR2 ANQGSEA. Here the CDR3 reads CSVGRRTGGVYEQYF. DNA of the CDR3: TGCAGCGTCGGACGAAGGACAGGGGGCGTCTACGAGCAGTACTTC.

This chain joins TRBV30 and TRBJ2-1, with unresolved D. Germline assignment: CDR1 GTSNPN and CDR2 SVGIG (reference sequence). The CDR3 sequence is 12 residues long. Trimming shortened V by 4 bases and J by 9 bases, and 13 bases separated the two germline ends. The CDR3 DNA follows: TGTGCCTGGAAAGGTGCGACGGGTGAGCAGTTCTTC. This gives the protein CAWKGATGEQFF.

This chain joins TRBV10-3 and TRBJ2-2; possible D gene TRBD2, 6 bases. Trimming stripped 10 bases from V and 7 bases from J, with 10 bases between. The CDR3 loop spans 11 amino acids. Germline V gene sequence: CDR1 ENHRY, CDR2 SYGVKD. In DNA, the CDR3 is TGTGCCACCGGGACTTACGGGGAGCTGTTTTTT. It specifies CATGTYGELFF.

This clone has more than one count but fewer than ten. The genes are TRBV29-1 and TRBJ2-7; D might be TRBD1 (6 bases). V lost 4 bases to trimming and J lost 2 bases, with 9 bases between them. The CDR3 has 12 residues. Germline assignment: CDR1 SQVTM and CDR2 ANQGSEA. This chain's CDR3 is CSVVGGPYEQYF. CDR3 DNA: TGCAGCGTTGTAGGGGGTCCCTACGAGCAGTACTTC.

V is TRBV11-2 and J is TRBJ2-5, with TRBD1 matching 7 bases. Germline trimming cut 4 bases from V and 0 bases from J; bases unmatched to any gene: 8. Germline loops: CDR1 SGHAT, CDR2 FQNNGV. The CDR3 runs 16 residues. The CDR3 loop reads CASSSRTGWDQETQYF. CDR3 nucleotides: TGTGCCAGCAGCTCCAGGACAGGATGGGACCAAGAGACCCAGTACTTC.

This chain joins TRBV2 and TRBJ1-5; 8 bases agree with TRBD1. The CDR3 is made up of 16 amino acids. J was trimmed by 7 bases and V by 4 bases; bases with no gene match: 12. Germline loops: CDR1 SNHLY, CDR2 FYNNEI. The CDR3 loop is CASSVPGQGAGQPQHF. CDR3 in DNA: TGTGCCAGCAGTGTCCCAGGGCAGGGGGCAGGACAGCCCCAGCATTTT. Full variable domain (outside the CDR3, taken from reference TRBV2 and TRBJ1-5): EPEVTQTPSHQVTQMGQEVILRCVPISNHLYFYWYRQILGQKVEFLVSFYNNEISEKSEIFDDQFSVERPDGSNFTLKIRSTKLEDSAMYFCASSVPGQGAGQPQHFGDGTRLSIL.

This clone occurred once. V usage is TRBV27 and J usage is TRBJ2-7, with 8 bases that match TRBD1. The V segment lost 5 bases and the J segment 2 bases; nucleotides outside the gene matches: 5. CDR3 size: 14 residues. The germline gives CDR1 MNHEY, CDR2 SMNVEV (reference sequence). The CDR3, as DNA: TGTGCCAGCAGTACGGGACAGGCTACCTACGAGCAGTACTTC. Protein sequence: CASSTGQATYEQYF.

The rearrangement joins TRBV5-6 to TRBJ2-7, with D possibly being TRBD1 (6 bases). The CDR3 has 13 amino acids. V lost 2 bases to trimming and J lost 3 bases, with 9 bases between them. CDR1 is SGHDT, CDR2 YYEEEE, per germline. The CDR3 DNA reads as TGTGCCAGCAGCTTCGGGACACACTACGAGCAGTACTTC. This codes for CASSFGTHYEQYF.

This clone came up a few times. This rearrangement joins TRBV6-5 to TRBJ2-2, with D unclear. Germline CDR1 and CDR2: MNHEY and SVGAGI. Trimming took 0 bases from V and 5 from J, leaving 7 bases between them. The CDR3 sequence is 14 residues long. The DNA for the CDR3 is TGTGCCAGCAGTTACTCCCAGAAAACCGGGGAGCTGTTTTTT. Translation: CASSYSQKTGELFF.

This clone was counted between two and nine times. The chain carries TRBV29-1 and TRBJ2-5; TRBD1 might be the D (6 bases). The CDR3 totals 15 residues. Trimming stripped 4 bases from V and 3 bases from J, with 18 bases between. Germline V gives CDR1 SQVTM, CDR2 ANQGSEA. The CDR3 reads CSVAGDRWGEETQYF. CDR3 bases: TGCAGCGTTGCCGGTGACAGGTGGGGAGAAGAGACCCAGTACTTC.

The chain combines TRBV7-2 with TRBJ1-1; D call uncertain. CDR3 size: 13 residues. V lost 5 bases to trimming and J lost 5 bases, with 12 bases between them. The germline CDR1 and CDR2 sequences are SGHTA and FQGNSA. This CDR3 is CASSLSGLTEAFF. The CDR3 DNA sequence: TGTGCCAGCAGCCTAAGTGGGTTGACTGAAGCTTTCTTT.

The chain recombines TRBV15 with TRBJ2-5; D is perhaps TRBD2 (5 bases). V lost 1 base, J lost 4 bases, and 19 bases lay in between. The CDR3 covers 17 residues. The germline V gene encodes CDR1 LNHNV and CDR2 YYDKDF (reference sequence). The CDR3 here is CATSRALRLERSETQYF. For the CDR3, the DNA is TGTGCCACCAGCAGAGCTTTAAGGCTTGAGCGGTCAGAGACCCAGTACTTC.

The genes are TRBV1 and TRBJ1-4; the table's TRBD1 call for D was not verified on the DNA. TRBV1 is a pseudogene locus. The length of the CDR3 is 16 residues. The CDR3 loop reads CTSSQAQTGMDEKLFF. In nucleotides, the CDR3 is TGCACCAGCAGCCAAGCCCAGACAGGGATGGATGAAAAACTGTTTTTT.

The chain joins TRBV9 to TRBJ2-1; 10 positions agree with TRBD2. The CDR3 totals 16 residues. V gave up 2 bases and J gave up 2 bases; unmatched junction bases: 4. Germline CDR1 SGDLS, CDR2 YYNGEE. The CDR3 here is CASSVASGGPYNEQFF. In DNA form, the CDR3 reads TGTGCCAGCAGCGTTGCTAGCGGGGGACCCTACAATGAGCAGTTCTTC.

The V and J genes are TRBV13 and TRBJ2-1, with 11 nucleotides matching TRBD2. The V gene's germline CDR1 is PRHDT and CDR2 FYEKMQ (reference sequence). The CDR3 length is 15 residues. V lost 7 bases to trimming and J lost 3 bases; unmatched junction nucleotides: 5. CDR3 sequence reads: CASNYGTSGYNEQFF. DNA of the CDR3: TGTGCCAGCAACTACGGGACTAGCGGCTACAATGAGCAGTTCTTC.

The gene calls are TRBV7-3 and TRBJ1-2; 12 bases align to TRBD1. The CDR3 is 14 amino acids. Germline CDR1 and CDR2: SGHTA and FQGTGA. Trimming cost V 3 bases and J 8 bases; bases outside gene matches: 4. CDR3 sequence reads: CASSFDGTGGGYTF. The CDR3, as DNA: TGTGCCAGCAGCTTCGACGGGACAGGGGGCGGCTACACCTTC.

V is TRBV11-2 and J is TRBJ2-1; D uncertain. The V and J ends lost 2 bases and 9 bases respectively, with 8 bases between them. The germline V gene has CDR1 SGHAT and CDR2 FQNNGV. The CDR3 covers 12 residues. CDR3 region: CASSLTGGEQFF. In DNA form, the CDR3 reads TGTGCCAGCAGCTTAACCGGTGGTGAGCAGTTCTTC.

This clone was found a few times. This chain joins TRBV7-9 and TRBJ2-5, with 8 bases lining up with TRBD1. The CDR3 runs 12 residues. Germline assignment: CDR1 SEHNR and CDR2 FQNEAQ (reference sequence). The ends lost 7 bases at V and 3 bases at J; junction bases unmatched: 1. CDR3 protein: CASKGQEETQYF. In nucleotides, the CDR3 is TGTGCCAGCAAGGGACAGGAAGAGACCCAGTACTTC.

The chain links TRBV27 to TRBJ2-5; D might be TRBD1 or TRBD2, each matching 6 bases. Germline values: CDR1 MNHEY, CDR2 SMNVEV (reference sequence). V was clipped by 4 bases and J by 0 bases, with 15 bases between them. The CDR3 covers 16 residues. CDR3 DNA sequence: TGTGCCAGCAGTTCGTTTGGGGGGCCCTACCAAGAGACCCAGTACTTC. Its protein product is CASSSFGGPYQETQYF.

DNA of the CDR3: TGTGCCAGCAAAGTCGGATCCCCATACAATGAGCAGTTCTTC. This gives the protein CASKVGSPYNEQFF. This rearrangement joins TRBV5-6 to TRBJ2-1; no reliable D call. The CDR3 is 14 residues long. Germline loops: CDR1 SGHDT, CDR2 YYEEEE. V lost 6 bases, J lost 4 bases, and 14 bases lay in between. The complete variable domain, with remaining parts taken from reference TRBV5-6 and TRBJ2-1, reads DAGVTQSPTHLIKTRGQQVTLRCSPKSGHDTVSWYQQALGQGPQFIFQYYEEEERQRGNFPDRFSGHQFPNYSSELNVNALLLGDSALYLCASKVGSPYNEQFFGPGTRLTVL.

V usage is TRBV30 and J usage is TRBJ2-1; 9 nucleotides match TRBD2. Germline V gives CDR1 GTSNPN, CDR2 SVGIG (reference sequence). Trimming cost V 3 bases and J 0 bases; bases outside gene matches: 3. The CDR3 has 15 residues. The DNA of the CDR3 is TGTGCCTGGAGGCTAGCGGGGAGCTCCTACAATGAGCAGTTCTTC. Translating gives CAWRLAGSSYNEQFF. The full variable domain, with the rest looked up from reference TRBV30 and TRBJ2-1, is SQTIHQWPATLVQPVGSPLSLECTVEGTSNPNLYWYRQAAGRGLQLLFYSVGIGQISSEVPQNLSASRPQDRQFILSSKKLLLSDSGFYLCAWRLAGSSYNEQFFGPGTRLTVL.

The chain is built from TRBV30 and TRBJ1-2; tentatively, D is TRBD1 (6 bases). CDR1 is GTSNPN and CDR2 is SVGIG in the germline V gene (reference sequence). The ends were cut back, 4 bases at V and 4 bases at J, with 13 bases in the middle. The CDR3 runs to 13 residues. CDR3 DNA sequence: TGTGCCTGGACCCTGGGGGCCGCCTATGGCTACACCTTC. The encoded protein is CAWTLGAAYGYTF.

This clone was seen only a few times. The chain has TRBV27 and TRBJ2-2, with 9 nucleotides matching TRBD1. The CDR3 length is 15 residues. The V and J ends lost 5 bases and 6 bases, in that order; junction bases with no gene match: 7. The germline CDR1 and CDR2 sequences are MNHEY and SMNVEV (reference sequence). The CDR3 region has the DNA TGTGCCAGCAGTCCGGACAGGGGATTCGCCGGGGAGCTGTTTTTT. This sequence encodes CASSPDRGFAGELFF.